The clone carrying this TCR beta chain has a handful of counts. These data are taken from a study of molecular identifiers for immune sequencing clone quantification. In the study overall: Five aliquots were made in replicates from the RNA of roughly 21,000 or 96,000 naive CD8 cells, and four were sequenced.

Methods described previously, with TCR primers listed, were used for bulk TCR libraries. TCRdb independently ran MiXCR on the PCR reads; one entry per CDR3 protein. Of under 350,000 distinct CDR3 sequences in the sample, about a quarter were seen once. The CDR3 has 16 residues. The germline CDR1 and CDR2 sequences are LGHNA and YNFKEQ. Deletions cut 3 bases from V and 9 bases from J, with 24 bases between. The sequenced sample consisted of naive CD8+ T cells from blood, with Jurkat cell RNA spiked in. Indicated subset: FACS-sorted CD8+CD4-CCR7+CD45RA+ naive T cells. This clonotype was obtained from a human donor in good health. Some libraries in this study had Jurkat cell RNA spiked in. This rearrangement joins TRBV4-2 to TRBJ2-7; TRBD1 or TRBD2 may be the D gene (6 bases each). The CDR3 bases are TGTGCCAGCAGCCACGAACTGGGGGCGGGGTCTGGGGGGCAGTACTTC. Its protein is CASSHELGAGSGGQYF.